Here is one TCR beta chain with its context. The sample belongs to a study of blood T cell repertoires in COVID-19. On the study more broadly: Acute-phase and convalescent COVID-19 samples originated in the United States, Italy and Spain. PBMCs, B-cell-depleted T cells, or T cells were the source of the cDNA or gDNA that made up the material.

The germline CDR1 and CDR2 sequences are LNHDA and SQIVND (reference sequence). Trimming removed 7 bases from V and 8 bases from J; junction bases left unmatched: 13. This CDR3 comprises 15 residues. Methods used by the authors: Estimated nucleated cell counts came from reference gene primer amplification. This table comes from immunoSEQ multiplex PCR, and its TCRdb copy is limited to in-frame clones, with some not included. V, J and clone size reflect that table, while D and trimming were determined from the DNA. Among about 130,000 clones listed, roughly 90% were seen once. Sequencing was done on a sample of peripheral blood. The sequence was collected from a man aged 50 to 59 with active COVID-19. This chain connects TRBV19 to TRBJ2-1; 8 positions match TRBD1. The CDR3 here is CASNSAVRGLDEQFF. CDR3 in DNA: TGTGCCAGTAACTCGGCTGTCAGGGGGCTGGATGAGCAGTTCTTC.